This TCR beta chain originates from a study of T cell changes during pregnancy in multiple sclerosis. Sequencing was performed with immunoSEQ multiplex PCR; in TCRdb, only in-frame clones are kept and a portion is missing. This sample has around 80,000 clones, with approximately 90% found just once. Per germline, CDR1 SGHRS and CDR2 YFSETQ. V trimming: 7 bases; J trimming: 4 bases; junction bases outside the gene matches: 9. The CDR3 totals 16 residues. The input for sequencing was peripheral blood, taken before pregnancy. The TCR originated in a female donor with multiple sclerosis, enrolled in a pregnancy study. This chain links TRBV5-1 with TRBJ1-4; 11 nucleotides line up with TRBD1. CDR3 nucleotide sequence: TGCGCCAGCGGAACCGGGACAGGGGGGAGTAATGAAAAACTGTTTTTT. Its translation is CASGTGTGGSNEKLFF.